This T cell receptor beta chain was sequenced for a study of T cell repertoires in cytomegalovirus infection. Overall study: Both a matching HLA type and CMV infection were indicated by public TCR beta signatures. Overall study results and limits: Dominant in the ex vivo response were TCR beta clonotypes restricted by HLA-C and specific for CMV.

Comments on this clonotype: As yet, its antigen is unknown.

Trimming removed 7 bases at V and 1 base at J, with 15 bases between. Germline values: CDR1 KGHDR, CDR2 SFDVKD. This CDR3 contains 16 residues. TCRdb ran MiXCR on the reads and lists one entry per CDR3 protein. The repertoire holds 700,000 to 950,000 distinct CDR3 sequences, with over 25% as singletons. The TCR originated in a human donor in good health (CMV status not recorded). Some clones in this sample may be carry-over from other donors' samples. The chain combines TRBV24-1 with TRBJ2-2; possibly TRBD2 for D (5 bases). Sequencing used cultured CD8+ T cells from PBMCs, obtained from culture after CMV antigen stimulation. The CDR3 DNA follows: TGTGCCACCAGCAGGACTCAAGCTAAGAACACCGGGGAGCTGTTTTTT. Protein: CATSRTQAKNTGELFF.